Presented here are 17 T cell receptor beta chains from one specimen sequenced in a study of identical twins. Each CDR3 protein is one row after TCRdb ran MiXCR on the 5' RACE reads. This table holds about 480,000 distinct CDR3 sequences, around 14% found once. The same data also went into a second study, on yellow fever vaccine responses in identical twins.

Sequencing input: CD4+ T cells sorted from blood. The receptors here all came from a woman under 30 in good health.

The chain couples TRBV2 to TRBJ2-7, with 9 bases fitting TRBD2. CDR3 length equals 12 residues. Germline CDR1 and CDR2: SNHLY and FYNNEI. V shed 3 bases and J 8 bases; nucleotides not matched to a gene: 2. The CDR3 protein is CASSDASGKQYF. The CDR3 DNA sequence: TGTGCCAGCAGTGATGCTAGCGGGAAGCAGTACTTC.

This clonotype has a handful of counts. The chain joins TRBV7-2 to TRBJ2-1, with 9 bases fitting TRBD2. This CDR3 region has 16 residues. Germline CDR1 SGHTA, CDR2 FQGNSA. J was trimmed by 6 bases and V by 0 bases; bases with no gene match: 6. The CDR3 is CASSLAPTSGSNEQFF. Here the CDR3 DNA reads TGTGCCAGCAGCTTAGCGCCTACTAGCGGGTCCAATGAGCAGTTCTTC.

This clonotype was recorded at least ten times. J is TRBJ2-1 and V is TRBV29-1, with 12 bases that match TRBD2. CDR1 and CDR2 from the germline V gene are SQVTM and ANQGSEA. CDR3 size: 15 residues. J was trimmed by 9 bases and V by 6 bases; bases with no gene match: 12. The CDR3 region is CSVVLTSGSIGEQFF. In DNA, the CDR3 is TGCAGCGTGGTCCTGACTAGCGGGAGTATCGGTGAGCAGTTCTTC.

The chain recombines TRBV10-3 with TRBJ1-1; the D is unclear. This CDR3 comprises 12 residues. V was clipped by 8 bases and J by 1 base, with 8 bases between them. Germline lookup yields CDR1 ENHRY and CDR2 SYGVKD. CDR3: CAIALGNTEAFF. The CDR3 bases are TGTGCCATCGCACTCGGGAACACTGAAGCTTTCTTT.

The chain carries TRBV9 and TRBJ1-4; D is ambiguous. V lost 3 bases to trimming and J lost 1 base, with 10 bases between them. The CDR3 loop spans 15 amino acids. Germline V gene lookup returns CDR1 SGDLS and CDR2 YYNGEE. The CDR3 coding sequence is TGTGCCAGCAGCGGAGGAACAAGAACTAATGAAAAACTGTTTTTT. It is translated as CASSGGTRTNEKLFF.

The chain uses TRBV24-1 and TRBJ2-7; D may be TRBD1 (6 bases). The CDR3 sequence is 13 residues long. Germline lookup yields CDR1 KGHDR and CDR2 SFDVKD. The V gene lost 9 bases and the J gene lost 2 bases, with 13 bases spanning the gap. CDR3 residues: CATSDSRTYEQYF. In DNA, the CDR3 is TGTGCCACCTCGGACAGCCGAACCTACGAGCAGTACTTC.

Of note for this clonotype: The junction shows a germline mismatch at one end, possibly a read error. The V and J genes are TRBV5-1 and TRBJ2-3; no firm D call. The CDR3 loop spans 12 amino acids. From germline, CDR1 is SGHRS and CDR2 YFSETQ. The chain's CDR3 is CASRISKDTQYF. DNA of the CDR3: TGCGCCAGCAGGATCAGCAAAGATACGCAGTATTTT.

The chain uses TRBV11-3 and TRBJ1-1, with 7 bases that match TRBD1. The CDR3 runs to 14 residues. V was clipped by 4 bases and J by 1 base; unmatched bases: 3. Per the germline V gene, CDR1 is SGHNT and CDR2 is YENEEA. CDR3 DNA sequence: TGTGCCAGCAGCTCGGGACAGTCGAACACTGAAGCTTTCTTT. It yields the protein CASSSGQSNTEAFF. Together with reference TRBV11-3 and TRBJ1-1, the CDR3 gives the full variable domain: EAGVVQSPRYKIIEKKQPVAFWCNPISGHNTLYWYLQNLGQGPELLIRYENEEAVDDSQLPKDRFSAERLKGVDSTLKIQPAELGDSAVYLCASSSGQSNTEAFFGQGTRLTVV.

The CDR3 sequence is CSADVKRGETQYF. Written as DNA, the CDR3 is TGCAGTGCCGACGTAAAGCGGGGAGAGACCCAGTACTTC. The chain has TRBV20-1 and TRBJ2-5, with 7 bases fitting TRBD2. With V trimmed by 6 bases and J by 4 bases, 8 bases remained unmatched. The CDR3 contains 13 residues. CDR1 is DFQATT, CDR2 SNEGSKA, per germline (reference sequence).

This clonotype occurred many times. V gene TRBV29-1 combines with J gene TRBJ2-5, with TRBD2 matching over 14 bases. V lost 7 bases and J lost 13; bases outside the gene matches: 11. The CDR3 totals 13 residues. Germline V CDR1 and CDR2: SQVTM, ANQGSEA. The CDR3 region is CSGGTSGRKEWYF. CDR3 DNA: TGCAGCGGGGGGACTAGCGGGAGAAAGGAATGGTACTTC.

The chain carries TRBV6-1 and TRBJ2-3; no definite D call. Per germline, CDR1 MNHNS and CDR2 SASEGT. This CDR3 region has 14 residues. V shed 1 base and J shed 1 base, with 6 bases lying between them. The CDR3 here is CASSEGIGTDTQYF. For the CDR3, the DNA is TGTGCCAGCAGTGAAGGTATTGGCACAGATACGCAGTATTTT.

The chain employs TRBV7-2 and TRBJ1-4; D is perhaps TRBD1 (6 bases). The ends were cut back, 2 bases at V and 7 bases at J, with 14 bases in the middle. CDR1 and CDR2 (germline): SGHTA, FQGNSA. The CDR3 runs 15 residues. The CDR3 protein is CASSLYRAEGEKLFF. The DNA for the CDR3 is TGTGCCAGCAGCTTATACAGGGCGGAGGGTGAAAAACTGTTTTTT.

The chain combines TRBV7-9 with TRBJ2-2; 12 positions agree with TRBD1. Germline-derived CDR1 and CDR2 are SEHNR and FQNEAQ (reference sequence). This CDR3 spans 16 amino acids. The J segment lost 6 bases and the V segment lost 4 bases, leaving 6 bases of the junction unmatched. The chain's CDR3 is CASSSRDRGLPGELFF. The CDR3 nucleotides are TGTGCCAGCAGCTCCCGGGACAGGGGGCTTCCCGGGGAGCTGTTTTTT.

V gene TRBV28 combines with J gene TRBJ2-7; 9 nucleotides match TRBD1. Losses at the gene ends were 10 bases for V and 1 base for J; bases not matched to a gene: 8. The germline gives CDR1 MDHEN, CDR2 SYDVKM. The CDR3 sequence is 14 residues long. The CDR3 DNA reads as TGTGCCATTACAGGGGGCATATTGTCCTACGAGCAGTACTTC. Its translation is CAITGGILSYEQYF.

This clonotype was seen more than once but under ten times. The chain couples TRBV28 to TRBJ2-1, with TRBD1 matching over 8 bases. The germline gives CDR1 MDHEN, CDR2 SYDVKM. V shed 6 bases, J shed 2 bases, and the junction held 9 bases outside the gene matches. The length of the CDR3 is 16 residues. The CDR3 loop is CASRPPGQGPYNEQFF. The CDR3 DNA follows: TGTGCCAGCAGGCCCCCCGGACAGGGCCCCTACAATGAGCAGTTCTTC.

This clonotype turned up a few times. V usage is TRBV21-1 and J usage is TRBJ2-3. TRBV21-1 counts as a pseudogene. The CDR3 is 19 amino acids. The CDR3, as DNA: TGTGCCAGCAGCAAAGCGCTTGTCTGTGGACAGGGTGACACAGATACGCAGTATTTT. Protein: CASSKALVCGQGDTDTQYF.

The chain joins TRBV29-1 to TRBJ1-5; 7 nucleotides match TRBD1. The J segment lost 2 bases and the V segment lost 2 bases, leaving 3 bases of the junction unmatched. The CDR3 sequence is 14 residues long. Germline CDR1 SQVTM, CDR2 ANQGSEA. The CDR3 DNA reads TGCAGCGTTGAAACAGGGGTGGGCAATCAGCCCCAGCATTTT. This codes for CSVETGVGNQPQHF.